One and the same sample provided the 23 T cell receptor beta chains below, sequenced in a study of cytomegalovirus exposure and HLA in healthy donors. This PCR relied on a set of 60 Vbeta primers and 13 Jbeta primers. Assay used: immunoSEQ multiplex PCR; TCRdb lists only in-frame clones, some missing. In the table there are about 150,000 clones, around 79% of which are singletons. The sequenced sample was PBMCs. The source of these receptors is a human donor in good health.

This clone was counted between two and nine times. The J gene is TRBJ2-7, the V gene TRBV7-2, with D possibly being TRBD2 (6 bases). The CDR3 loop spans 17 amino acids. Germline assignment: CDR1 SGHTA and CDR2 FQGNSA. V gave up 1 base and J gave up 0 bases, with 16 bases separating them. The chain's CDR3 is CASSLGVWLAPSYEQYF. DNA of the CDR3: TGTGCCAGCAGCTTAGGGGTGTGGCTAGCGCCCTCCTACGAGCAGTACTTC.

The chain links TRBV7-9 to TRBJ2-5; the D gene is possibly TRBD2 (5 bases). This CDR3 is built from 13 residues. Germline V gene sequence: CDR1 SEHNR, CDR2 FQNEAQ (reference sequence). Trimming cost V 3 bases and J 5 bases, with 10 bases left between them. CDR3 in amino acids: CASSFRGGETQYF. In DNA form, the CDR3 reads TGTGCCAGCAGCTTCCGGGGTGGGGAGACCCAGTACTTC.

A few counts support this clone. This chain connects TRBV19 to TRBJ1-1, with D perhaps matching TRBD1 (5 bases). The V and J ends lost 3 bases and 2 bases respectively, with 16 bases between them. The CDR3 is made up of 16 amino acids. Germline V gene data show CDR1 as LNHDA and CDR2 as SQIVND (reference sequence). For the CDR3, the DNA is TGTGCCAGTAGTATTAATAGGAGGGGATTTAACACTGAAGCTTTCTTT. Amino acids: CASSINRRGFNTEAFF.

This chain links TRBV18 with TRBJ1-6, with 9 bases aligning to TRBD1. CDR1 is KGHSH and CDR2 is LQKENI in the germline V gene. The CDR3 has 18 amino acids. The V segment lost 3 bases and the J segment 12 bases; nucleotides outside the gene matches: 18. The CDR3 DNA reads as TGTGCCAGCTCACCTTTGTCTGGACAGGGGACTAAGAGGGGACCCCTCCACTTT. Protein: CASSPLSGQGTKRGPLHF.

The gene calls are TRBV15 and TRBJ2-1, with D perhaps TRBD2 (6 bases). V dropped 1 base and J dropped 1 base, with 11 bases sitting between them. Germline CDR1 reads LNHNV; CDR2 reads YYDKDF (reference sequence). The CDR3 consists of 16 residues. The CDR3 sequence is CATSRGGAGSYNEQFF. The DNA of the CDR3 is TGTGCCACCAGCAGAGGAGGTGCGGGGTCCTACAATGAGCAGTTCTTC. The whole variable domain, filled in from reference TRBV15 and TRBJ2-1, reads DAMVIQNPRYQVTQFGKPVTLSCSQTLNHNVMYWYQQKSSQAPKLLFHYYDKDFNNEADTPDNFQSRRPNTSFCFLDIRSPGLGDTAMYLCATSRGGAGSYNEQFFGPGTRLTVL.

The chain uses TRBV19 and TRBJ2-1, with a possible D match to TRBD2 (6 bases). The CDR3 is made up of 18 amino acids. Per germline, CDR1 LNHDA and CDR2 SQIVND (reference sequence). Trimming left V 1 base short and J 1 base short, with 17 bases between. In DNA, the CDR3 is TGTGCCAGTAGTATAGTGTGGTGGAGGGCTAGATCCTACAATGAGCAGTTCTTC. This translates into CASSIVWWRARSYNEQFF.

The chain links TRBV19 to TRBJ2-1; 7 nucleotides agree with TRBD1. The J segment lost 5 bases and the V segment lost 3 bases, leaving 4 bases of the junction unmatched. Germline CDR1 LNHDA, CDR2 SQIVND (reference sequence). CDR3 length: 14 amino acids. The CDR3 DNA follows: TGTGCCAGTAGTATTATACAGGGGCACAATGAGCAGTTCTTC. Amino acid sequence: CASSIIQGHNEQFF.

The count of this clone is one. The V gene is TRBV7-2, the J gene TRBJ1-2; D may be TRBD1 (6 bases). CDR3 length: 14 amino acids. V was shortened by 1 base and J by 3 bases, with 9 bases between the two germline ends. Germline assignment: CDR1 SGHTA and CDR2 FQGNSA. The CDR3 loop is CASSLVGQYYGYTF. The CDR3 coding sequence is TGTGCCAGCAGCTTAGTGGGACAATACTATGGCTACACCTTC.

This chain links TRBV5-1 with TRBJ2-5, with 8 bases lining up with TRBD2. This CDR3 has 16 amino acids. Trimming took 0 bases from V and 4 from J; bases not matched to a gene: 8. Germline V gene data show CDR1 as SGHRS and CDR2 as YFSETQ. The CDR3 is CASSLEPRGGIETQYF. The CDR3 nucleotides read TGCGCCAGCAGCTTGGAGCCTCGGGGGGGAATAGAGACCCAGTACTTC.

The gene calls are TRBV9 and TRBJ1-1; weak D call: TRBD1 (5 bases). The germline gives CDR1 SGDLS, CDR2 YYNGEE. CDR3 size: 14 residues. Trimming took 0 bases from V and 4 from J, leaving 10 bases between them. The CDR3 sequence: CASSVEFGGTEAFF. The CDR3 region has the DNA TGTGCCAGCAGCGTAGAATTCGGGGGCACTGAAGCTTTCTTT.

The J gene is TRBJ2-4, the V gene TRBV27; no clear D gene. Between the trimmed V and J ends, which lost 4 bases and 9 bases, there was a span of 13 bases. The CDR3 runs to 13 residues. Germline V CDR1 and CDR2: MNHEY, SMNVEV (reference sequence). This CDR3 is CASSSSPTGIQYF. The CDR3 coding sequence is TGTGCCAGCAGTTCTTCCCCCACCGGCATTCAGTACTTC.

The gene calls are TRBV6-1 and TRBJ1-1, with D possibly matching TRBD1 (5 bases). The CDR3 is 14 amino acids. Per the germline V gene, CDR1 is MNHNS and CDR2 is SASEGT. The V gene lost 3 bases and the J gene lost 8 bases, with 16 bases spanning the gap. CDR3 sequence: CASSDREGYGEAFF. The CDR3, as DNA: TGTGCCAGCAGTGACAGGGAGGGATACGGCGAAGCTTTCTTT.

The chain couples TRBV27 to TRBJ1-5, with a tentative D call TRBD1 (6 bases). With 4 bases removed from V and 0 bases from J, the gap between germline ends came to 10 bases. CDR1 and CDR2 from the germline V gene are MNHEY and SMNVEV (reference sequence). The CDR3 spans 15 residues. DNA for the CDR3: TGTGCCAGCAGTTCCGGACAGAATAGCAATCAGCCCCAGCATTTT. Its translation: CASSSGQNSNQPQHF.

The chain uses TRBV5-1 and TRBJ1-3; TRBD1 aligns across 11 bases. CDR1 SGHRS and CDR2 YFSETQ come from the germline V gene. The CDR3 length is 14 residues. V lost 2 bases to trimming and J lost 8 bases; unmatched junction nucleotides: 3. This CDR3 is CASSFGQGADTIYF. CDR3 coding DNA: TGCGCCAGCAGCTTTGGACAGGGGGCTGACACCATATATTTT.

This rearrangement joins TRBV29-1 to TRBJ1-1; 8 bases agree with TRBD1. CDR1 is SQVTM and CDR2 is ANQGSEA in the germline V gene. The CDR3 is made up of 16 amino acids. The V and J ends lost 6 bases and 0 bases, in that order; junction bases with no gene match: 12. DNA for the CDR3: TGCAGCGTCCCTAGACAGGGGCGCCCGATGAACACTGAAGCTTTCTTT. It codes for CSVPRQGRPMNTEAFF.

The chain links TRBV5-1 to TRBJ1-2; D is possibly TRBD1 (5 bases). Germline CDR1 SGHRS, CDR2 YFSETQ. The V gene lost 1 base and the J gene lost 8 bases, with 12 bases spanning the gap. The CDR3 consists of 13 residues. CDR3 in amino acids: CASSLRRGDGYTF. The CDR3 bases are TGCGCCAGCAGCTTGCGTAGGGGTGACGGCTACACCTTC.

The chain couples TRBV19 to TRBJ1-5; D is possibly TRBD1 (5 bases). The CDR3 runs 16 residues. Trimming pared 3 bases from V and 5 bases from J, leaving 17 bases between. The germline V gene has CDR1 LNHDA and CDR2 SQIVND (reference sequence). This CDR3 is CASSITGRGLYQPQHF. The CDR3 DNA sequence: TGTGCCAGTAGTATCACTGGAAGGGGTTTGTATCAGCCCCAGCATTTT.

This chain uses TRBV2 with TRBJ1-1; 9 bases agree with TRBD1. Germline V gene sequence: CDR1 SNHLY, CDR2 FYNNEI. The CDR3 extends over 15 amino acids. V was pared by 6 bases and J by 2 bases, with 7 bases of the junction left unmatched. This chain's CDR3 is CASRHGQGFNTEAFF. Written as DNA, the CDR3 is TGTGCCAGCAGGCACGGACAGGGGTTTAACACTGAAGCTTTCTTT. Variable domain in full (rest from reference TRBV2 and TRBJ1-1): EPEVTQTPSHQVTQMGQEVILRCVPISNHLYFYWYRQILGQKVEFLVSFYNNEISEKSEIFDDQFSVERPDGSNFTLKIRSTKLEDSAMYFCASRHGQGFNTEAFFGQGTRLTVV.

CDR3 region: CASRASGYGNQPQHF. CDR3 sequence (DNA): TGTGCCAGCAGGGCCTCGGGGTATGGCAATCAGCCCCAGCATTTT. This chain uses TRBV6-4 with TRBJ1-5, with unresolved D. This CDR3 is built from 15 residues. Per the germline V gene, CDR1 is MRHNA and CDR2 is SNTAGT. Deletions cut 6 bases from V and 2 bases from J, with 14 bases between.

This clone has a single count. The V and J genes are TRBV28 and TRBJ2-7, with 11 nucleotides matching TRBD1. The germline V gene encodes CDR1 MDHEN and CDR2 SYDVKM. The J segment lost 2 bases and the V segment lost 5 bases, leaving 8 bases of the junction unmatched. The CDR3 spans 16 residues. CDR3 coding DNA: TGTGCCAGCAGTATACTCCGGGACAGGGGGACCTACGAGCAGTACTTC. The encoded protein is CASSILRDRGTYEQYF.

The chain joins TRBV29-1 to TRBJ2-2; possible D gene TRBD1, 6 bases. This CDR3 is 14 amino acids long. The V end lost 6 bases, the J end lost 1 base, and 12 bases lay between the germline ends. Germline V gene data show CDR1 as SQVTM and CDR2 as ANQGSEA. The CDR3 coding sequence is TGCAGCGTGCTTTGGACAGAGAACACCGGGGAGCTGTTTTTT. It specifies CSVLWTENTGELFF.

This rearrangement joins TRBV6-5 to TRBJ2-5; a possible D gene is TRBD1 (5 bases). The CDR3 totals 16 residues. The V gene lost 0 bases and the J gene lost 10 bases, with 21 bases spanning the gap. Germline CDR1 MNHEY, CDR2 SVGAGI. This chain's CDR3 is CASSYSPLGQGIIQYF. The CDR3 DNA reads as TGTGCCAGCAGTTACTCTCCCCTCGGCCAGGGAATCATCCAGTACTTC.

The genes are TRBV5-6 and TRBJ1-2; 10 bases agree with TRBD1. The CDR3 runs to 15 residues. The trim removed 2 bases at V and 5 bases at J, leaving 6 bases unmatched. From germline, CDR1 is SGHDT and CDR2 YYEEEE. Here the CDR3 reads CASSFPDRGLYGYTF. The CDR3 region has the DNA TGTGCCAGCAGCTTTCCCGACAGGGGGCTGTATGGCTACACCTTC.